Shown below are 30 T cell receptor beta chains from a single sample sequenced in a study of response to subunit inactivated influenza vaccine. TCRdb passed the RT-PCR reads through MiXCR, listing each CDR3 protein once. This sample has about 700,000 distinct CDR3 sequences, with about 15% found just once. The starting material was PBMCs from blood, obtained less than 15 days before vaccination. These receptors came from a man aged 50 to 59 who received an inactivated influenza vaccine.

This clonotype has more than one count but fewer than ten. This chain links TRBV25-1 with TRBJ2-5; D might be TRBD2 (6 bases). This CDR3 comprises 12 residues. The V and J ends lost 10 bases and 5 bases respectively, with 14 bases between them. Per the germline V gene, CDR1 is MGHDK and CDR2 is SYGVNS. DNA of the CDR3: TGTGCCACCTCGTGGGCGGGGGAGACCCAGTACTTC. It codes for CATSWAGETQYF.

About this clonotype itself: A much bigger clone sits one base away, suggesting this may be a read error. The chain recombines TRBV7-8 with TRBJ2-1; TRBD2 might be the D (6 bases). There are 14 residues in the CDR3. Trimming shortened V by 7 bases and J by 0 bases, and 10 bases separated the two germline ends. Germline CDR1 and CDR2: SGHVS and FQNEAQ. The CDR3 spells CASTPGLSYNEQFF. As DNA, the CDR3 is TGTGCCAGCACTCCGGGACTCTCCTACAATGAGCAGTTCTTC.

This clonotype was seen a few times. This chain connects TRBV7-2 to TRBJ2-7; TRBD1 matches 11 bases. CDR3 length: 15 residues. J gave up 7 bases and V 6 bases, and 11 bases lay outside the gene matches. Germline CDR1 reads SGHTA; CDR2 reads FQGNSA. CDR3 bases: TGTGCCAGCAGGGCTGGCGGGACAGGGGGTGGGGAGCAGTACTTC. Translating it yields CASRAGGTGGGEQYF.

This clonotype was seen only a few times. The chain joins TRBV20-1 to TRBJ2-2; 9 bases are shared with TRBD2. Germline CDR1 is DFQATT and CDR2 is SNEGSKA (reference sequence). The CDR3 sequence is 16 residues long. Unmatched junction bases numbered 8, after V lost 1 base and J lost 5 bases. The CDR3 sequence is CSARAGGRGGTGELFF. The CDR3 DNA sequence: TGCAGTGCTAGAGCCGGCGGGAGGGGAGGAACCGGGGAGCTGTTTTTT.

In its sample, this clonotype was seen a few times. V and J are TRBV7-8 and TRBJ2-7, with 7 positions matching TRBD2. Germline CDR1 SGHVS, CDR2 FQNEAQ. The junction had 5 bases not matched to a gene; V was cut back by 4 bases and J by 2 bases. The CDR3 contains 14 residues. The CDR3 sequence: CASSYLADPYEQYF. The CDR3, as DNA: TGTGCCAGCAGCTACCTAGCGGATCCCTACGAGCAGTACTTC.

CDR3 bases: TGCGCCAGCAGCCCTTATTTGCAGGGCACCTACAATGAGCAGTTCTTC. It is translated as CASSPYLQGTYNEQFF. V usage is TRBV5-1 and J usage is TRBJ2-1, with D possibly matching TRBD1 (5 bases). The germline V gene has CDR1 SGHRS and CDR2 YFSETQ. The CDR3 runs 16 residues. Trimming removed 4 bases at V and 2 bases at J, with 16 bases between. Drawing the rest from reference TRBV5-1 and TRBJ2-1, the complete variable domain is KAGVTQTPRYLIKTRGQQVTLSCSPISGHRSVSWYQQTPGQGLQFLFEYFSETQRNKGNFPGRFSGRQFSNSRSEMNVSTLELGDSALYLCASSPYLQGTYNEQFFGPGTRLTVL.

The chain uses TRBV20-1 and TRBJ2-5; D possibly corresponds to TRBD2 (5 bases). V shed 6 bases and J shed 2 bases, with 16 bases lying between them. Germline V gene data show CDR1 as DFQATT and CDR2 as SNEGSKA (reference sequence). The CDR3 is made up of 14 amino acids. The CDR3 region is CSARLRKRQETQYF. CDR3 bases: TGCAGTGCAAGGCTAAGGAAGCGGCAAGAGACCCAGTACTTC.

The gene calls are TRBV4-3 and TRBJ2-2; 12 nucleotides match TRBD2. V shed 0 bases, J shed 1 base, and the junction held 9 bases outside the gene matches. The CDR3 is 20 amino acids. In germline, CDR1 is LGHNA, CDR2 YSLEER. CDR3 region: CASSQDDFALAGGNTGELFF. CDR3 nucleotides: TGCGCCAGCAGCCAAGATGATTTTGCACTAGCGGGAGGGAACACCGGGGAGCTGTTTTTT.

V and J are TRBV10-3 and TRBJ2-5; 8 bases agree with TRBD2. CDR3 size: 14 residues. The germline CDR1 and CDR2 sequences are ENHRY and SYGVKD. V trimming: 3 bases; J trimming: 5 bases; junction bases outside the gene matches: 5. The CDR3 here is CAISDAGGRETQYF. Written as DNA, the CDR3 is TGTGCCATCAGTGATGCGGGGGGCCGGGAGACCCAGTACTTC.

This clonotype was counted ten times or more. Here the CDR3 reads CASSLTQRNTEAFF. CDR3 nucleotide sequence: TGTGCCAGCTCACTAACACAGCGGAACACTGAAGCTTTCTTT. The V gene is TRBV18, the J gene TRBJ1-1; D is unresolved. V shed 4 bases and J shed 1 base, with 10 bases lying between them. CDR3 length: 14 amino acids. Germline V gene lookup returns CDR1 KGHSH and CDR2 LQKENI.

The rearrangement links TRBV25-1 to TRBJ2-7, with 7 bases fitting TRBD1. Germline CDR1 is MGHDK and CDR2 is SYGVNS. The CDR3 runs to 12 residues. With V trimmed by 3 bases and J by 5 bases, 1 base remained unmatched. The CDR3 bases are TGTGCCAGCAGTGAGACAGGGAACGAGCAGTACTTC. Translating gives CASSETGNEQYF.

The chain combines TRBV12-3 or TRBV12-4 with TRBJ2-7, with 11 bases that match TRBD2. The CDR3 is made up of 15 amino acids. V was clipped by 3 bases and J by 5 bases; unmatched bases: 6. The CDR3 DNA reads as TGTGCCAGCAGTTTTACTAGCGGGAGAGTCAACGAGCAGTACTTC. This sequence encodes CASSFTSGRVNEQYF.

In its sample, this clonotype was seen many times. The V and J genes are TRBV29-1 and TRBJ2-5; unclear D gene. The CDR3 covers 11 residues. Germline lookup yields CDR1 SQVTM and CDR2 ANQGSEA. Between the trimmed V and J ends, which lost 0 bases and 7 bases, there was a span of 6 bases. CDR3 sequence: CSVEEVGTQYF. The CDR3 DNA reads as TGCAGCGTTGAAGAGGTTGGGACCCAGTACTTC.

This chain's CDR3 is CASSYNSVTPLHF. CDR3 nucleotide sequence: TGTGCCAGCAGTTATAACAGCGTTACACCCCTCCACTTT. The chain uses TRBV7-9 and TRBJ1-6; D is undetermined. Germline CDR1 reads SEHNR; CDR2 reads FQNEAQ (reference sequence). Trimming removed 6 bases at V and 11 bases at J, with 14 bases between. CDR3 length equals 13 residues.

This chain uses TRBV10-3 with TRBJ2-7; D gene unclear. CDR3 length: 14 residues. CDR1 is ENHRY and CDR2 is SYGVKD in the germline V gene. Trimming took off 2 bases at V and 3 bases at J, with 11 bases between the two ends. For the CDR3, the DNA is TGTGCCATCAGTGAGACCGGGCACTACTACGAGCAGTACTTC. Translation gives CAISETGHYYEQYF.

The chain joins TRBV4-3 to TRBJ2-7; TRBD2 matches at 13 bases. V lost 4 bases and J lost 5; bases outside the gene matches: 14. Germline lookup yields CDR1 LGHNA and CDR2 YSLEER. The CDR3 covers 18 residues. The CDR3 coding sequence is TGCGCCAGCAGCCGATCAGCGACTAGCGGGGGGCAGTGGAACGAGCAGTACTTC. Protein sequence: CASSRSATSGGQWNEQYF.

The V gene is TRBV20-1, the J gene TRBJ2-3; D is unclear. V was cut by 6 bases and J by 4 bases, with 11 bases left in between. The CDR3 is 12 amino acids. CDR1 DFQATT and CDR2 SNEGSKA come from the germline V gene (reference sequence). CDR3 DNA sequence: TGCAGTGCCCCATTCCAGTCAGATACGCAGTATTTT. Protein sequence: CSAPFQSDTQYF.

The chain uses TRBV18 and TRBJ2-5; 10 nucleotides match TRBD2. The junction had 8 bases not matched to a gene; V was cut back by 0 bases and J by 10 bases. Germline CDR1 KGHSH, CDR2 LQKENI. This CDR3 has 15 amino acids. The CDR3 is CASSPPASGREDQYF. The CDR3 nucleotides are TGTGCCAGCTCACCACCGGCTAGCGGGAGAGAGGACCAGTACTTC.

The rearrangement uses TRBV7-2 and TRBJ1-3; a possible D gene is TRBD1 (5 bases). Germline V gene sequence: CDR1 SGHTA, CDR2 FQGNSA. V gave up 6 bases and J gave up 7 bases, with 16 bases separating them. The CDR3 contains 14 residues. The CDR3 DNA reads as TGTGCCAGCAGACCAGGAGGGACTTCTAACACCATATATTTT. It encodes CASRPGGTSNTIYF.

In its sample, this clonotype was seen many times. V and J are TRBV28 and TRBJ2-1; 8 positions agree with TRBD2. CDR3 length equals 14 residues. The germline V gene encodes CDR1 MDHEN and CDR2 SYDVKM. Germline trimming cut 3 bases from V and 7 bases from J; bases unmatched to any gene: 5. Here the CDR3 reads CASSLSPSGNEQFF. The DNA for the CDR3 is TGTGCCAGCAGTTTGTCGCCTAGCGGGAATGAGCAGTTCTTC. Supplemented by reference TRBV28 and TRBJ2-1, the full variable domain reads DVKVTQSSRYLVKRTGEKVFLECVQDMDHENMFWYRQDPGLGLRLIYFSYDVKMKEKGDIPEGYSVSREKKERFSLILESASTNQTSMYLCASSLSPSGNEQFFGPGTRLTVL.

This clonotype has a handful of counts. This chain links TRBV6-2 or TRBV6-3 with TRBJ2-6; TRBD2 aligns across 7 bases. Germline trimming cut 5 bases from V and 0 bases from J; bases unmatched to any gene: 7. Germline CDR1 reads MNHEY; CDR2 reads SVGEGT. CDR3 length: 17 amino acids. The CDR3 sequence: CASSLAAIASGANVLTF. CDR3 nucleotides: TGTGCCAGCAGTCTAGCGGCCATCGCCTCTGGGGCCAACGTCCTGACTTTC.

This clonotype was seen a few times. The CDR3 DNA is TGTGCCAGCAGTGTGCGGGATCCGAATACGCAGTATTTT. It specifies CASSVRDPNTQYF. This sequence joins TRBV6-1 and TRBJ2-3, with D perhaps matching TRBD2 (6 bases). This CDR3 is built from 13 residues. Looked up from germline, CDR1 is MNHNS and CDR2 is SASEGT. V shed 4 bases and J shed 7 bases, with 12 bases lying between them.

In regard to this clonotype: At one end, the junction sequence differs from germline, possibly due to a read error. The chain carries TRBV5-1 and TRBJ2-3; 7 nucleotides align to TRBD2. CDR1 and CDR2 (germline): SGHRS, YFSETQ. There are 18 residues in the CDR3. Written as DNA, the CDR3 is TGCGCCACCAGCTTCCGAAAGCCCTTTGGGAGCGGGATGGATACGCAGTATTTT. Its translation: CATSFRKPFGSGMDTQYF.

The rearrangement uses TRBV15 and TRBJ2-7, with TRBD1 matching over 8 bases. V gave up 3 bases and J gave up 5 bases; unmatched junction bases: 9. Per the germline V gene, CDR1 is LNHNV and CDR2 is YYDKDF (reference sequence). The CDR3 sequence is 15 residues long. CDR3 in DNA: TGTGCCACCAGCAGCGGGACAGGCCGGGGTGACGAGCAGTACTTC. It translates to CATSSGTGRGDEQYF.

The table lists this clonotype with a count of one. The V call is TRBV3-1, the J call TRBJ2-1; 9 positions match TRBD2. The germline gives CDR1 LGHDT, CDR2 YNNKEL (reference sequence). There are 15 residues in the CDR3. J lost 8 bases, V lost 1 base, and 6 bases had no gene match. The CDR3 sequence is CASSQVPAGGYEQFF. The CDR3 nucleotides are TGTGCCAGCAGCCAAGTCCCGGCGGGGGGGTATGAGCAGTTCTTC.

The chain recombines TRBV3-1 with TRBJ2-1, with 15 bases lining up with TRBD2. Per germline, CDR1 LGHDT and CDR2 YNNKEL (reference sequence). The V gene end was trimmed by 8 bases and the J gene end by 7 bases; junction bases not matched to a gene: 15. This CDR3 comprises 18 residues. The CDR3 nucleotides read TGTGCCAGCTGTTTACTAGGGACTAGCGGGGGGCGAGGGAATGAGCAGTTCTTC. This gives the protein CASCLLGTSGGRGNEQFF.

The rearrangement links TRBV10-3 to TRBJ2-1, with D tentatively TRBD2 (5 bases). In germline, CDR1 is ENHRY, CDR2 SYGVKD. The CDR3 loop spans 17 amino acids. Deletions cut 0 bases from V and 7 bases from J, with 19 bases between. The CDR3 nucleotides read TGTGCCATCAGTGAGTCGCGGTTTTCCAGGAGAGGGAATGAGCAGTTCTTC. Encoded protein: CAISESRFSRRGNEQFF.

This clonotype was observed a few times. The gene calls are TRBV19 and TRBJ1-5, with D uncertain. The CDR3 contains 13 residues. Germline V lookup: CDR1 LNHDA, CDR2 SQIVND (reference sequence). V lost 5 bases and J 9 bases, leaving 14 bases between the germline ends. Here the CDR3 DNA reads TGTGCCAGTAGTCCACCCCCGGGGTGGCCCCAGCATTTT. Translating gives CASSPPPGWPQHF. Drawing the rest from reference TRBV19 and TRBJ1-5, the complete variable domain is DGGITQSPKYLFRKEGQNVTLSCEQNLNHDAMYWYRQDPGQGLRLIYYSQIVNDFQKGDIAEGYSVSREKKESFPLTVTSAQKNPTAFYLCASSPPPGWPQHFGDGTRLSIL.

V is TRBV2 and J is TRBJ1-2; D is perhaps TRBD1 (5 bases). The germline V gene has CDR1 SNHLY and CDR2 FYNNEI. V lost 4 bases and J 0 bases, leaving 6 bases between the germline ends. There are 13 residues in the CDR3. CDR3 region: CASSGQTNYGYTF. The CDR3, as DNA: TGTGCCAGCAGTGGACAGACTAACTATGGCTACACCTTC. Looking up the rest from reference TRBV2 and TRBJ1-2 gives the full variable domain: EPEVTQTPSHQVTQMGQEVILRCVPISNHLYFYWYRQILGQKVEFLVSFYNNEISEKSEIFDDQFSVERPDGSNFTLKIRSTKLEDSAMYFCASSGQTNYGYTFGSGTRLTVV.

The J gene is TRBJ1-2, the V gene TRBV10-3; the D is unclear. This CDR3 has 15 residues. V lost 4 bases to trimming and J lost 4 bases, with 16 bases between them. The germline V gene has CDR1 ENHRY and CDR2 SYGVKD. The CDR3 DNA follows: TGTGCCATCAGTGCCAAGGGCGGCGGATTCTATGGCTACACCTTC. As protein: CAISAKGGGFYGYTF.